The clone carrying this TCR beta chain has more than one count but fewer than ten. These data belong to a study of T cells in Graves' hyperthyroidism and ophthalmopathy. TCR beta CDR3 regions were amplified from RNA transcripts. HTBI primers were used for first-round RT-PCR of the TCR CDR3. In TCRdb, the multiplex PCR reads were re-called with MiXCR into one record per CDR3 protein. The data hold about 600,000 distinct CDR3 sequences, with about a sixth observed a single time. From germline, CDR1 is DFQATT and CDR2 SNEGSKA (reference sequence). Trimming pared 3 bases from V and 7 bases from J, leaving 12 bases between. The CDR3 length is 13 residues.

The source is a middle-aged woman with Graves' ophthalmopathy. Sequencing was carried out using blood. This chain joins TRBV20-1 and TRBJ2-2; D is perhaps TRBD1 (6 bases). The CDR3 loop is CSARSRGFGELFF. The DNA for the CDR3 is TGCAGTGCTAGGTCTAGGGGGTTCGGGGAGCTGTTTTTT.